A selection of T cell receptor beta chains follows, all from one sample in a study of cytomegalovirus exposure and HLA in healthy donors. Method: immunoSEQ multiplex PCR; TCRdb's copy keeps in-frame clones and lacks some. The table shows over 100,000 clones, with roughly 80% occurring only once. Sequencing used PBMCs. The receptors stem from a woman aged 25 to 45 in good health and CMV-seropositive. CDR3s include the opening cysteine and the closing phenylalanine or tryptophan. D genes are given only for firm matches. Clone size is given for some rows only: seen once, a few or many times, or a class if the clone is expanded.

TRBD1 | . | TRBJ1-5 | TRBV4-1 | TGCGCCAGCAGTCAACGGACAGGGTTCAATCAGCCCCAGCATTTT | CASSQRTGFNQPQHF
TRBD1 | . | TRBJ2-5 | TRBV29-1 | TGCAGCGTTGATGCGGTGGACAGGGGGCCTTGGGAGACCCAGTACTTC | CSVDAVDRGPWETQYF
. | . | TRBJ2-1 | TRBV10-3 | TGTGCCATCAGGCCACCACAGGGTACTGAGCAGTTCTTC | CAIRPPQGTEQFF
. | . | TRBJ1-2 | TRBV27 | TGTGCCAGCAGTTTATCCGGGAACCTCCGGGGGAGACTCTATGGCTACACCTTC | CASSLSGNLRGRLYGYTF
. | . | TRBJ2-2 | TRBV15 | TGCGCCACCAGCACTCGACTAGAATTTGTTCCTGGGGAGCTGTTTTTT | CATSTRLEFVPGELFF
TRBD1 | . | TRBJ1-6 | TRBV28 | TGTGCCAGCAGTTTATGGGCAGGGGGCAGTTCACCCCTCCACTTT | CASSLWAGGSSPLHF
. | . | TRBJ2-3 | TRBV7-6 | TGTGCCAGCAGCTTAGGGCGGGGGCCTGCGGGCGATACGCAGTATTTT | CASSLGRGPAGDTQYF
TRBD2 | few | TRBJ2-1 | TRBV6-1 | TGTGCCAGCAGTATGACTAGCGGCTCCGGTAATGAGCAGTTCTTC | CASSMTSGSGNEQFF
TRBD1 | . | TRBJ2-7 | TRBV5-8 | TGTGCCAGCAGCGACGACAGGGGGCCATACGAGCAGTACTTC | CASSDDRGPYEQYF
. | . | TRBJ1-5 | TRBV27 | TGTGCCAGCAGTTTATTAGGGCGGGCATATAGCAATCAGCCCCAGCATTTT | CASSLLGRAYSNQPQHF
TRBD1 | . | TRBJ2-5 | TRBV7-9 | TGTGCCAGCAGCTCTCTAGGACAGGGGAAGGAAGAGACCCAGTACTTC | CASSSLGQGKEETQYF
. | few | TRBJ2-1 | TRBV5-6 | TGTGCCAGCAGCTTTGCGGGGCGGGGCTACAATGAGCAGTTCTTC | CASSFAGRGYNEQFF
TRBD2 | . | TRBJ2-7 | TRBV5-1 | TGCGCCAGCAGCTTGTCGGGGGGGAGGACCTACGAGCAGTACTTC | CASSLSGGRTYEQYF
TRBD1 | . | TRBJ2-3 | TRBV6-1 | TGTGCCAGCAGTGGGCAGTCCAGGGGGCCCACAGATACGCAGTATTTT | CASSGQSRGPTDTQYF
TRBD1 | . | TRBJ2-7 | TRBV6-6 | TGTGCCAGCTCGGACAGGACCTACGAGCAGTACTTC | CASSDRTYEQYF
. | once | TRBJ1-5 | TRBV11-2 | TGTGCCAGCCGACAGGCCAATCAGCCCCAGCATTTT | CASRQANQPQHF
. | . | TRBJ1-1 | TRBV6-6 | TGTGCCAGCAGAGACGGGTACACTGAAGCTTTCTTT | CASRDGYTEAFF
. | once | TRBJ1-1 | TRBV7-9 | TGTGCCAGCAGCTTAGCGCGAGGCACTGAAGCTTTCTTT | CASSLARGTEAFF
. | few | TRBJ2-1 | TRBV4-1 | TGCGCCAGCAGCCAGAAGGGCGGAGGCGACAATGAGCAGTTCTTC | CASSQKGGGDNEQFF
TRBD1 | few | TRBJ2-7 | TRBV25-1 | TGTGCCAGCAGTAAGGGACAGTTCGACGAGCAGTACTTC | CASSKGQFDEQYF
TRBD1 | once | TRBJ2-7 | TRBV7-2 | TGTGCCAGCAGCCCGCACAGGGGTGGAATGTACGAGCAGTACTTC | CASSPHRGGMYEQYF
TRBD2 | . | TRBJ2-5 | TRBV7-3 | TGTGCCAGCAGCCTAACGGGGGGGGGTATTCGAGAGACCCAGTACTTC | CASSLTGGGIRETQYF
. | . | TRBJ1-4 | TRBV5-1 | TGCGCCAGCAGCTTGACGCTGGACAGAAGAAATGAAAAACTGTTTTTT | CASSLTLDRRNEKLFF
TRBD2 | . | TRBJ2-3 | TRBV12-5 | TGTGCTAGTGGTCACCCTCGGCTAGCGGGGATGCAGTATTTT | CASGHPRLAGMQYF
TRBD2 | . | TRBJ2-2 | TRBV19 | TGTGCCAGTAGTATTGCTGCGGGGGGTTCTTTCGGGGAGCTGTTTTTT | CASSIAAGGSFGELFF
TRBD1 | . | TRBJ1-6 | TRBV2 | TGTGCCAGCGAAAGGGACAGGGCCAATTCACCCCTCCACTTT | CASERDRANSPLHF
TRBD2 | . | TRBJ2-5 | TRBV2 | TGTGCCAGCAGTGAGTTAGCGGGGACTCAAGAGACCCAGTACTTC | CASSELAGTQETQYF
TRBD1 | . | TRBJ1-4 | TRBV2 | TGTGCCAGCAGTGCGGGACAGGGGGCAAGAGAAAAACTGTTTTTT | CASSAGQGAREKLFF
TRBD1 | . | TRBJ1-6 | TRBV5-6 | TGTGCCAGCAGCTTGGCCGGCAGGGGGAATTCACCCCTCCACTTT | CASSLAGRGNSPLHF
. | . | TRBJ1-2 | TRBV6-6 | TGTGCCAGCAGTTACTCTCCGTTCGGGGGCTACACCTTC | CASSYSPFGGYTF
TRBD2 | . | TRBJ2-7 | TRBV7-9 | TGTGCCAGTGGGGGGGGAGACTACGAGCAGTACTTC | CASGGGDYEQYF
. | . | TRBJ1-6 | TRBV7-2 | TGTGCCAGCAGCCGACAGGTTAAGAGAAATTCACCCCTCCACTTT | CASSRQVKRNSPLHF
TRBD1 | . | TRBJ2-2 | TRBV5-6 | TGTGCCAGCAGCGTTGGGACGGGCAGGGGGCAAAACGGGGAGCTGTTTTTT | CASSVGTGRGQNGELFF
TRBD2 | . | TRBJ2-3 | TRBV5-1 | TGCGCCAGCAGCTTGGAGGGCCGCGGGGGGGCAGATACGCAGTATTTT | CASSLEGRGGADTQYF
TRBD1 | once | TRBJ1-2 | TRBV7-2 | TGTGCCAGCAGCTCAGGACAGGGCTATGGCTACACCTTC | CASSSGQGYGYTF